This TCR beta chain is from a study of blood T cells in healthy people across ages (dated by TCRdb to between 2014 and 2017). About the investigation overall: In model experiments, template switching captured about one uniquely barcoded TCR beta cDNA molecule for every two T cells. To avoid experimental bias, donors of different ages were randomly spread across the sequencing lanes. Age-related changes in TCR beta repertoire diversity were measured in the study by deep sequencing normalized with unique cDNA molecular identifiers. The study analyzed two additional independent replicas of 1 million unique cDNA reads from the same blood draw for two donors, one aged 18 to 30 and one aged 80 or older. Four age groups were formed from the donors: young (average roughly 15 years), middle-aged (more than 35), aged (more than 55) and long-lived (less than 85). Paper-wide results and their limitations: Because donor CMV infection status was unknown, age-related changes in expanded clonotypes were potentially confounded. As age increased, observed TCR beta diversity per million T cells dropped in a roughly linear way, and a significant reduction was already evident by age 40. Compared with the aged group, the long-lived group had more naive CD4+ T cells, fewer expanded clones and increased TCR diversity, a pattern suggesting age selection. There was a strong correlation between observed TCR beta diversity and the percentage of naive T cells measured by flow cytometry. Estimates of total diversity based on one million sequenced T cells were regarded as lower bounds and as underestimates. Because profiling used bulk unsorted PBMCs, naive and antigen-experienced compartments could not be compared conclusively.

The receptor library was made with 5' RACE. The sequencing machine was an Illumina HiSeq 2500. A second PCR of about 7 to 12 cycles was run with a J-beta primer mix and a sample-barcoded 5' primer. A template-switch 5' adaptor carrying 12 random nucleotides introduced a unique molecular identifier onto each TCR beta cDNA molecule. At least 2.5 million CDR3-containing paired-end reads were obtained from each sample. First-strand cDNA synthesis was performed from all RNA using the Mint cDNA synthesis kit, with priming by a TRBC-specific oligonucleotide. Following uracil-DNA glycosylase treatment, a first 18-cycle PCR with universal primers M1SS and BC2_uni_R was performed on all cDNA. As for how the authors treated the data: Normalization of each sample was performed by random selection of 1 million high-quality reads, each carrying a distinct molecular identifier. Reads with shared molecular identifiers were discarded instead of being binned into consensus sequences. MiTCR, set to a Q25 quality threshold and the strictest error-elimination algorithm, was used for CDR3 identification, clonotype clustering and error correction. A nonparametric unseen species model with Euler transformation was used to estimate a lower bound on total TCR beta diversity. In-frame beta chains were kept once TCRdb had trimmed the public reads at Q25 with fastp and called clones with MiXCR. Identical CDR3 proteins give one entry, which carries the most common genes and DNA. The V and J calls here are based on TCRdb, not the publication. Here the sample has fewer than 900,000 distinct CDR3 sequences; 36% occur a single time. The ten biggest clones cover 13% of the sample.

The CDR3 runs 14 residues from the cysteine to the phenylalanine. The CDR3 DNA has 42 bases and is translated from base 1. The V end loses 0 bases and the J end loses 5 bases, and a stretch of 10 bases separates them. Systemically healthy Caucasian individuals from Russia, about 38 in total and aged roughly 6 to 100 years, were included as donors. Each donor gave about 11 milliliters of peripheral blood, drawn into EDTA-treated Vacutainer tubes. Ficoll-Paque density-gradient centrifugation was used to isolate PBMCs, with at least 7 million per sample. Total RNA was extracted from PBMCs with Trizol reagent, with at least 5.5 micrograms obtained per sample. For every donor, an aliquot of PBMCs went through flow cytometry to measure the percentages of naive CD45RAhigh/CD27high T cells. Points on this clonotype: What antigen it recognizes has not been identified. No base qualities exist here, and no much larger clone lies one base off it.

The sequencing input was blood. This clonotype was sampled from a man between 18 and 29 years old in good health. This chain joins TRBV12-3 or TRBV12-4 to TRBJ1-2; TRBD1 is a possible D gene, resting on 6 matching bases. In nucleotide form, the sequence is TGTGCCAGCAGTTTAGCAGGACAGAGATATGGCTACACCTTC. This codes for CASSLAGQRYGYTF.